Shown below are 20 T cell receptor beta chains from a single sample sequenced in a study of T cell responses to AZD1222 COVID-19 vaccine. Clones were sequenced by immunoSEQ multiplex PCR, and TCRdb holds only the in-frame ones, with some missing. Of about 170,000 clones in the sample, 70% to 90% were seen once. This sample comprised peripheral blood, obtained 28 days after the second AZD1222 dose. All receptors derive from an adult who received the AZD1222 COVID-19 vaccine.

The chain uses TRBV4-2 and TRBJ1-2, with 7 bases identical to TRBD1. The CDR3 is made up of 13 amino acids. The V and J ends lost 0 bases and 8 bases, in that order; junction bases with no gene match: 3. Per the germline V gene, CDR1 is LGHNA and CDR2 is YNFKEQ. The CDR3 protein is CASSQERGLGYTF. The CDR3 DNA is TGTGCCAGCAGCCAAGAGAGGGGGCTCGGCTACACCTTC.

This sequence joins TRBV11-3 and TRBJ1-2; the match to TRBD1 covers 7 bases. Germline-derived CDR1 and CDR2 are SGHNT and YENEEA. Unmatched junction bases numbered 8, after V lost 0 bases and J lost 13 bases. The CDR3 consists of 13 residues. CDR3 in amino acids: CASSLERTGARTF. CDR3 sequence (DNA): TGTGCCAGCAGCTTAGAGAGGACAGGAGCCCGCACCTTC.

The rearrangement joins TRBV7-9 to TRBJ2-1; no firm D call. The germline gives CDR1 SEHNR, CDR2 FQNEAQ (reference sequence). CDR3 length: 13 amino acids. V lost 4 bases, J lost 8 bases, and 12 bases lay in between. CDR3 region: CASSWSRFHEQFF. The DNA for the CDR3 is TGTGCCAGCAGCTGGAGCCGATTCCATGAGCAGTTCTTC.

CDR3 sequence: CASSESTSRSYEQYF. As DNA, the CDR3 is TGCGCCAGCAGTGAGTCGACCAGCAGATCCTACGAGCAGTACTTC. The rearrangement joins TRBV10-2 to TRBJ2-7; D remains unclear. The germline gives CDR1 WSHSY, CDR2 SAAADI. The CDR3 has 15 residues. Deletions cut 0 bases from V and 1 base from J, with 10 bases between.

The rearrangement links TRBV11-2 to TRBJ2-1, with D perhaps matching TRBD2 (6 bases). The CDR3 is made up of 16 amino acids. Germline CDR1 is SGHAT and CDR2 is FQNNGV. V lost 4 bases to trimming and J lost 2 bases, with 15 bases between them. The CDR3 region has the DNA TGTGCCAGCAGCTCAATGCGGGGATCGACCTACAATGAGCAGTTCTTC. Amino acids: CASSSMRGSTYNEQFF.

This clone was picked up a small number of times. The J gene is TRBJ1-2, the V gene TRBV7-9, with D tentatively TRBD1 (5 bases). CDR1 and CDR2 (germline): SEHNR, FQNEAQ (reference sequence). The CDR3 is 15 residues long. Deletions cut 0 bases from V and 2 bases from J, with 10 bases between. CDR3 protein: CASSLAEWGNYGYTF. The DNA for the CDR3 is TGTGCCAGCAGCTTAGCGGAGTGGGGCAACTATGGCTACACCTTC.

The gene calls are TRBV2 and TRBJ1-4; TRBD1 might be the D (6 bases). Germline-derived CDR1 and CDR2 are SNHLY and FYNNEI. Trimming pared 6 bases from V and 3 bases from J, leaving 11 bases between. The CDR3 extends over 14 amino acids. The CDR3 nucleotides are TGTGCCAGCAGGGGGGCACCAGCTAATGAAAAACTGTTTTTT. Protein: CASRGAPANEKLFF.

This clone was counted only a few times. The chain uses TRBV10-3 and TRBJ1-5; D ambiguous. CDR3 length: 14 amino acids. The V and J ends lost 4 bases and 0 bases respectively, with 7 bases between them. Germline-derived CDR1 and CDR2 are ENHRY and SYGVKD. The chain's CDR3 is CAISGQTSNQPQHF. DNA of the CDR3: TGTGCCATCAGTGGTCAGACTAGCAATCAGCCCCAGCATTTT.

The chain is built from TRBV5-6 and TRBJ2-2, with 7 nucleotides matching TRBD1. J was trimmed by 1 base and V by 4 bases; bases with no gene match: 10. The germline CDR1 and CDR2 sequences are SGHDT and YYEEEE. This CDR3 has 17 residues. The chain's CDR3 is CASSTPMGTVNTGELFF. The CDR3 DNA sequence: TGTGCCAGCAGCACTCCTATGGGGACAGTGAACACCGGGGAGCTGTTTTTT.

This chain links TRBV29-1 with TRBJ1-1, with D possibly being TRBD1 (6 bases). The V end was cut by 6 bases, the J end by 1 base, with 12 bases between. The length of the CDR3 is 13 residues. Germline V gene lookup returns CDR1 SQVTM and CDR2 ANQGSEA. CDR3 loop: CSVVRTANTEAFF. The CDR3 DNA reads as TGCAGCGTCGTACGGACAGCGAACACTGAAGCTTTCTTT. The full variable domain, with the rest looked up from reference TRBV29-1 and TRBJ1-1, is SAVISQKPSRDICQRGTSLTIQCQVDSQVTMMFWYRQQPGQSLTLIATANQGSEATYESGFVIDKFPISRPNLTFSTLTVSNMSPEDSSIYLCSVVRTANTEAFFGQGTRLTVV.

CDR3 region: CATRPGAPYEQYF. CDR3 DNA sequence: TGTGCCACTCGGCCAGGGGCCCCTTACGAGCAGTACTTC. The J gene is TRBJ2-7, the V gene TRBV7-9; a possible D gene is TRBD1 (6 bases). CDR1 is SEHNR, CDR2 FQNEAQ, per germline (reference sequence). The CDR3 sequence is 13 residues long. Trimming removed 10 bases from V and 4 bases from J, with 17 bases in between.

The V gene is TRBV7-8, the J gene TRBJ2-2; D uncertain. V was shortened by 2 bases and J by 4 bases, with 11 bases between the two germline ends. The germline CDR1 and CDR2 sequences are SGHVS and FQNEAQ. CDR3 length: 15 residues. The CDR3 loop is CASSLRVVGTGELFF. In DNA, the CDR3 is TGTGCCAGCAGCTTACGGGTAGTAGGCACCGGGGAGCTGTTTTTT.

The rearrangement uses TRBV5-1 and TRBJ2-7; 9 bases agree with TRBD1. The germline V gene encodes CDR1 SGHRS and CDR2 YFSETQ. The V segment lost 7 bases and the J segment 3 bases; nucleotides outside the gene matches: 8. The length of the CDR3 is 14 residues. The CDR3 sequence is CASSGQGISYEQYF. DNA for the CDR3: TGCGCCAGCTCCGGACAGGGGATTAGCTACGAGCAGTACTTC.

The V and J genes are TRBV10-1 and TRBJ1-4; 7 nucleotides agree with TRBD1. CDR1 and CDR2 (germline): WNHNN, SYGVQD (reference sequence). The CDR3 runs to 15 residues. Losses at the gene ends were 0 bases for V and 8 bases for J; bases not matched to a gene: 6. This CDR3 is CASSESTGKGEKLFF. Here the CDR3 DNA reads TGCGCCAGCAGTGAGTCGACAGGGAAGGGGGAAAAACTGTTTTTT.

This chain joins TRBV7-9 and TRBJ1-6, with D unclear. V lost 1 base, J lost 4 bases, and 11 bases lay in between. This CDR3 region has 16 residues. Germline CDR1 and CDR2: SEHNR and FQNEAQ (reference sequence). The CDR3 sequence: CASSLVGLLYNSPLHF. As DNA, the CDR3 is TGTGCCAGCAGCTTAGTCGGGCTACTATATAATTCACCCCTCCACTTT. The variable domain in full, with the rest retrieved from reference TRBV7-9 and TRBJ1-6, is DTGVSQNPRHKITKRGQNVTFRCDPISEHNRLYWYRQTLGQGPEFLTYFQNEAQLEKSRLLSDRFSAERPKGSFSTLEIQRTEQGDSAMYLCASSLVGLLYNSPLHFGNGTRLTVT.

This chain connects TRBV19 to TRBJ2-7; TRBD1 might be the D (6 bases). Trimming stripped 6 bases from V and 4 bases from J, with 10 bases between. Germline values: CDR1 LNHDA, CDR2 SQIVND (reference sequence). There are 12 residues in the CDR3. This chain's CDR3 is CASSAGVYEQYF. CDR3 DNA: TGTGCCAGTAGCGCAGGGGTTTACGAGCAGTACTTC.

V usage is TRBV21-1 and J usage is TRBJ2-3; the DNA was not used to check the table's D call, TRBD1. TRBV21-1 is a recognized pseudogene. This CDR3 contains 14 residues. CDR3 sequence (DNA): TGTGAAACAGGTCTGCGATTCGGCACAGATACGCAGTATTTT. Its translation is CETGLRFGTDTQYF.

The CDR3 here is CATGQGEVTDTQYF. Written as DNA, the CDR3 is TGTGCCACGGGACAGGGAGAGGTCACAGATACGCAGTATTTT. This chain connects TRBV30 to TRBJ2-3; 9 nucleotides agree with TRBD1. CDR1 is GTSNPN, CDR2 SVGIG, per germline (reference sequence). The CDR3 is 14 residues long. V lost 8 bases and J lost 2; bases outside the gene matches: 8.

The J gene is TRBJ2-7, the V gene TRBV7-6; 9 positions agree with TRBD2. The CDR3 covers 17 residues. Per the germline V gene, CDR1 is SGHVS and CDR2 is FNYEAQ. J gave up 0 bases and V 1 base, and 7 bases lay outside the gene matches. CDR3 sequence reads: CASSLGGGGTNSYEQYF. CDR3 nucleotide sequence: TGTGCCAGCAGCTTAGGCGGGGGGGGGACTAACTCCTACGAGCAGTACTTC.

The genes are TRBV5-1 and TRBJ2-7, with D unresolved. Germline values: CDR1 SGHRS, CDR2 YFSETQ. The CDR3 has 14 amino acids. V dropped 2 bases and J dropped 7 bases, with 16 bases sitting between them. CDR3 DNA sequence: TGCGCCAGCAGCTTAATGGTGTCAGTAAATGAGCAGTACTTC. Translated, it gives CASSLMVSVNEQYF.